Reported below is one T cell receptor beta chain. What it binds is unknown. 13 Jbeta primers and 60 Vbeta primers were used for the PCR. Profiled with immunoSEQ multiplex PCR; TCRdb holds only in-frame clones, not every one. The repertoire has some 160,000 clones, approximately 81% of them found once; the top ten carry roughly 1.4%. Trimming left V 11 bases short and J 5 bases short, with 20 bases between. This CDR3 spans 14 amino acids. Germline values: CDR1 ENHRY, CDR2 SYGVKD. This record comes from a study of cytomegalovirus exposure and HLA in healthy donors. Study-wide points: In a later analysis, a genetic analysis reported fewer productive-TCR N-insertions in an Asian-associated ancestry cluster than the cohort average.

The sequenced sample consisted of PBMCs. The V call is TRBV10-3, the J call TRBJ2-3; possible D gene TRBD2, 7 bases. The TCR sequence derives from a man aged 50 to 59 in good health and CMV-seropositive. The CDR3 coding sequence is TGTGCCGTCCGGGGGGCGGGAGAAGTAGATACGCAGTATTTT. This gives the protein CAVRGAGEVDTQYF.